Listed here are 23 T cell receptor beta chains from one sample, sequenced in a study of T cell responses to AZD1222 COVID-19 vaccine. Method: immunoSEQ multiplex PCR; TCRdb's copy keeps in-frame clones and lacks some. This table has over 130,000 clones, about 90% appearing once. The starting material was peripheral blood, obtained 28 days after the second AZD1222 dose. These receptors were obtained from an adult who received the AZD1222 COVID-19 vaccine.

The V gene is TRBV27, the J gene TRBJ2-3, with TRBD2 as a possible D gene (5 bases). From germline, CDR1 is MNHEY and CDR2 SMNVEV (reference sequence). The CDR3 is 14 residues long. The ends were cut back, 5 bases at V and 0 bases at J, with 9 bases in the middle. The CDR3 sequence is CASSLWTSTDTQYF. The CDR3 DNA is TGTGCCAGCAGTCTCTGGACTAGCACAGATACGCAGTATTTT.

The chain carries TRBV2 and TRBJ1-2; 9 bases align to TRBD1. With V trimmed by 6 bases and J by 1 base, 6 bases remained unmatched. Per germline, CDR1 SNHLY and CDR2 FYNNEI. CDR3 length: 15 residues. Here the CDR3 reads CASRIGQGFNYGYTF. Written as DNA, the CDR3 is TGTGCCAGCAGAATCGGACAGGGGTTTAACTATGGCTACACCTTC.

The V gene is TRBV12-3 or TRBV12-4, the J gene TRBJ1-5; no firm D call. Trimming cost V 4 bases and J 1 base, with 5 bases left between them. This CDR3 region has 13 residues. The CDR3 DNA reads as TGTGCCAGCAGTTCTCGCAGCAATCAGCCCCAGCATTTT. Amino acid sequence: CASSSRSNQPQHF.

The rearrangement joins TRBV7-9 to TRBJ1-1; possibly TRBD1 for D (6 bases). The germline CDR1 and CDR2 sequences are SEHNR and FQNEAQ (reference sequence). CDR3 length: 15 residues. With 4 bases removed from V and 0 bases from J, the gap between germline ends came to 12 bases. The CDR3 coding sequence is TGTGCCAGCAGCTCTTACAGGGATATGAACACTGAAGCTTTCTTT. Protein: CASSSYRDMNTEAFF.

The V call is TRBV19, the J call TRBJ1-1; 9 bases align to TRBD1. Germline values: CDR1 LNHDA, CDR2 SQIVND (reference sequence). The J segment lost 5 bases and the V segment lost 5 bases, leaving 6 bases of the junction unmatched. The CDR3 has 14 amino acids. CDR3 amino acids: CASSPGTGQTEAFF. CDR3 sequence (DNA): TGTGCCAGTAGTCCAGGGACAGGGCAAACTGAAGCTTTCTTT.

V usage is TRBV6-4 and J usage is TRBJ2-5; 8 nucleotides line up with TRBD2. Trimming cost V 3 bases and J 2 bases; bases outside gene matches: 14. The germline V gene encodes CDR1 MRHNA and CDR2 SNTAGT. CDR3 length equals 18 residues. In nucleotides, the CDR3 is TGTGCCAGCAGTGAGCCCTCTCAGCGGGGGACCTTTCAAGAGACCCAGTACTTC. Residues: CASSEPSQRGTFQETQYF.

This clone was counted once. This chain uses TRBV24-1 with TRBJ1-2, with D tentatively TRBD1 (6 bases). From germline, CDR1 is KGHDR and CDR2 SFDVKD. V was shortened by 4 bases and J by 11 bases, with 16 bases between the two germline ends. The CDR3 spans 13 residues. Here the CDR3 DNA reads TGTGCCACCAGTGAGTTTTTATCCGGGACATACACCTTC. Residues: CATSEFLSGTYTF.

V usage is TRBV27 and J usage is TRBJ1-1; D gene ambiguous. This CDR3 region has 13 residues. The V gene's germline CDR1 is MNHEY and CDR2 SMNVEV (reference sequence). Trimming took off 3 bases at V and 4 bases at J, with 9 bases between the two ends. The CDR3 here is CASSLYRATEAFF. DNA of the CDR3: TGTGCCAGCAGTTTGTACAGAGCCACTGAAGCTTTCTTT.

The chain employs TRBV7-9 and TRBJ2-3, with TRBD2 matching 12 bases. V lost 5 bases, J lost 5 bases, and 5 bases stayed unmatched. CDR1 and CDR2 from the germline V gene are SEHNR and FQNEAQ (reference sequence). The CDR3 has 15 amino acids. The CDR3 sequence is CASSETSGSGDTQYF. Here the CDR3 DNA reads TGTGCCAGCAGCGAGACTAGCGGGAGCGGAGATACGCAGTATTTT.

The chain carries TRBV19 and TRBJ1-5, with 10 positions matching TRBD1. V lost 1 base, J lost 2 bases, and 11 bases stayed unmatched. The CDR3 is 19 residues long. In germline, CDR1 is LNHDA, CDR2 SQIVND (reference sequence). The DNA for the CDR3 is TGTGCCAGTAGTATAGGACCGGGACAGGGGAAAGTAGGCAATCAGCCCCAGCATTTT. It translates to CASSIGPGQGKVGNQPQHF.

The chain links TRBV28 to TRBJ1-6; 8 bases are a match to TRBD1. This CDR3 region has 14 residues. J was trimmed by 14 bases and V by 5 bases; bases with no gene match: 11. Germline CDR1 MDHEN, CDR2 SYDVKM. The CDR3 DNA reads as TGTGCCAGCAGTCTGGGACAGGTCCACGGGGCCCTCCACTTT. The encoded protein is CASSLGQVHGALHF.

The CDR3 DNA reads as TGTGCCAGCAGCCTTAGGACTAGCGCCCACAATGAGCAGTTCTTC. Protein sequence: CASSLRTSAHNEQFF. V and J are TRBV7-6 and TRBJ2-1; TRBD2 aligns across 9 bases. V shed 5 bases, J shed 5 bases, and the junction held 7 bases outside the gene matches. CDR1 and CDR2 (germline): SGHVS, FNYEAQ. CDR3 length: 15 amino acids.

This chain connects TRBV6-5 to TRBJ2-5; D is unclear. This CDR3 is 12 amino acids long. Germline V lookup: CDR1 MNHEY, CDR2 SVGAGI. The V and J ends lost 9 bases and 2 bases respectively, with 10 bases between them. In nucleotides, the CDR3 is TGTGCCAGTCTAGGTTATCAAGAGACCCAGTACTTC. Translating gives CASLGYQETQYF.

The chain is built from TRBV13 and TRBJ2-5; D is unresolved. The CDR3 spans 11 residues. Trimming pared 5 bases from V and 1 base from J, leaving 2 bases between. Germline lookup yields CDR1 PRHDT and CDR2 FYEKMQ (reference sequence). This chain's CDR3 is CASSLQETQYF. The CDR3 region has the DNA TGTGCCAGCAGCCTCCAAGAGACCCAGTACTTC.

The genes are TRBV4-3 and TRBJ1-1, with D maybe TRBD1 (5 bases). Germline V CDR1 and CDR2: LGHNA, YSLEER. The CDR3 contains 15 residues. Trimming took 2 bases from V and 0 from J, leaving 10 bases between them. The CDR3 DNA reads TGCGCCAGCAGCCAAACCGGGACGGTGAACACTGAAGCTTTCTTT. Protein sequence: CASSQTGTVNTEAFF.

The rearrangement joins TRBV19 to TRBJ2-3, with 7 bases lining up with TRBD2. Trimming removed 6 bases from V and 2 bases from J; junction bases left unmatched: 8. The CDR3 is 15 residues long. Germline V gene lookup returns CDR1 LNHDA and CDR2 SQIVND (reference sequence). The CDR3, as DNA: TGTGCCAGTAGGGATGGGACTAACCCCACAGATACGCAGTATTTT. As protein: CASRDGTNPTDTQYF. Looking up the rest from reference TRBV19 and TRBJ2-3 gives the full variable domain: DGGITQSPKYLFRKEGQNVTLSCEQNLNHDAMYWYRQDPGQGLRLIYYSQIVNDFQKGDIAEGYSVSREKKESFPLTVTSAQKNPTAFYLCASRDGTNPTDTQYFGPGTRLTVL.

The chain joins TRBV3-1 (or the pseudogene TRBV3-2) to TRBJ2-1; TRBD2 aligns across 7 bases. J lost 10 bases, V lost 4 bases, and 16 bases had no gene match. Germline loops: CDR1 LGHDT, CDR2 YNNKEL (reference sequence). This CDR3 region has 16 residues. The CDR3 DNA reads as TGTGCCAGCAGCCGGCCCGGCGCGGGGGATACAAAGGAGCAGTTCTTC. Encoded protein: CASSRPGAGDTKEQFF.

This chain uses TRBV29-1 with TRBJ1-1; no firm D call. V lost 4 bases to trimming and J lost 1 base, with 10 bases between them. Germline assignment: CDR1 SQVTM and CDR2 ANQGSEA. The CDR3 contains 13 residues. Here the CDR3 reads CSVARGSNTEAFF. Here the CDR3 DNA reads TGCAGCGTTGCTAGAGGGTCGAACACTGAAGCTTTCTTT.

The CDR3 reads CASSLGLASYEQYF. CDR3 bases: TGTGCCAGCAGCCTGGGACTAGCATCCTACGAGCAGTACTTC. The rearrangement joins TRBV3-1 (or the pseudogene TRBV3-2) to TRBJ2-7, with 9 positions matching TRBD2. The CDR3 is made up of 14 amino acids. The V gene end was trimmed by 4 bases and the J gene end by 1 base; junction bases not matched to a gene: 2. Per the germline V gene, CDR1 is LGHDT and CDR2 is YNNKEL (reference sequence).

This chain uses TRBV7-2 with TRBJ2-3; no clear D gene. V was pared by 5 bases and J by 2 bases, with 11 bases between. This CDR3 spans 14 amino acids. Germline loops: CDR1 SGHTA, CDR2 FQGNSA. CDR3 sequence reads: CASSRAGFTDTQYF. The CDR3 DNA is TGTGCCAGCAGCCGGGCCGGGTTCACAGATACGCAGTATTTT.

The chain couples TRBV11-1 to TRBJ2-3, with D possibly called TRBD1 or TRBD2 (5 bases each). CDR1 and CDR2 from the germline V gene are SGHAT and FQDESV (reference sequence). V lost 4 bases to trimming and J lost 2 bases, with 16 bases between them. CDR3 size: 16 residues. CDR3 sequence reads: CASSSRLGAPTDTQYF. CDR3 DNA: TGTGCCAGCAGCTCGAGACTCGGGGCCCCCACAGATACGCAGTATTTT.

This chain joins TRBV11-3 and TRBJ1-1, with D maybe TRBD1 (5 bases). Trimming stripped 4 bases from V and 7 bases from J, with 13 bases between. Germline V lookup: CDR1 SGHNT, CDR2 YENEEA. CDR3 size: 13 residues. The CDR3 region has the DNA TGTGCCAGCAGCTCTAACGGACAAGTTGAAGCTTTCTTT. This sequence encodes CASSSNGQVEAFF.

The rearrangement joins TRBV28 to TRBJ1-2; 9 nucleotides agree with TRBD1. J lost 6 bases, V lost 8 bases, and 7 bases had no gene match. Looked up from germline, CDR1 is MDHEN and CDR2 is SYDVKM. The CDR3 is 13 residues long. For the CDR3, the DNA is TGTGCCAGCGCCGAACAGGGGGCAAATGGCTACACCTTC. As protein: CASAEQGANGYTF.